This T cell receptor (beta chain) came from a study of shared clonotypes between healthy human individuals. Assay: immunoSEQ multiplex PCR; the TCRdb copy retains only in-frame clones and omits some. The sample carries millions of clones, 85% to 95% recorded once. Broader study findings: Deeper or shallower sequencing was expected to change how clonotypes are shared among donors. The study generally estimated greater richness for naive than memory subsets.

Naive CD8 isolation took CD45RO-negative cells positively selected for CCR7 and excluded terminally differentiated effector memory CD45RA+ cells. The study drew its donors from healthy HIV-negative adults without recent acute infections or vaccinations. Nashville, Tennessee was home to all donors, who were Caucasian adults. About this clone itself: Its antigen is unidentified.

The germline CDR1 and CDR2 sequences are MNHEY and SMNVEV (reference sequence). After removal of 6 bases from V and 3 bases from J, the junction contained 6 bases not matched to a gene. The CDR3 length is 14 residues. Sequencing was done on a sample of naive CD8+ T cells from PBMCs. The chain couples TRBV27 to TRBJ1-1; 8 nucleotides line up with TRBD1. The sequence came from a man aged 18 to 29 in good health. Some clones in this sample may be carry-over from other donors' samples. For the CDR3, the DNA is TGTGCCAGCAGCCTGGGGACAGGCTACACTGAAGCTTTCTTT. Translation gives CASSLGTGYTEAFF.